This TCR beta chain is drawn from a study of blood T cell repertoires in COVID-19. The protocol was immunoSEQ multiplex PCR, while the TCRdb copy is restricted to in-frame clones and leaves out a portion. The sample has under 75,000 clones; around 92% are singletons. The CDR3 is made up of 13 amino acids. From germline, CDR1 is SGHTA and CDR2 FQGNSA. V lost 5 bases, J lost 1 base, and 1 base stayed unmatched. This TCR was recovered from a man in his fifties with active COVID-19. Source material: peripheral blood. The chain uses TRBV7-2 and TRBJ1-1; TRBD1 matches at 7 bases. DNA for the CDR3: TGTGCCAGCAGCAGGGACAGGAACACTGAAGCTTTCTTT. This encodes CASSRDRNTEAFF.